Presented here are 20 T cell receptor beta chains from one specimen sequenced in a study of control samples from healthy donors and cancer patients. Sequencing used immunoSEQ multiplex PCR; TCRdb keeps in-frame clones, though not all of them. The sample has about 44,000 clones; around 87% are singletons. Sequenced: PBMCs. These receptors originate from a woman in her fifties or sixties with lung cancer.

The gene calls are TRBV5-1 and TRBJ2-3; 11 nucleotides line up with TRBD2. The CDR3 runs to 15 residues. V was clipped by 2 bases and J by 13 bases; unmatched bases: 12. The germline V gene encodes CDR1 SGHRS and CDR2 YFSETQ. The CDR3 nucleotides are TGCGCCAGCAGCTTATGGACTAGCGGGCGATACGGGGAGTATTTT. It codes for CASSLWTSGRYGEYF. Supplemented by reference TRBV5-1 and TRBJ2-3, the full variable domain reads KAGVTQTPRYLIKTRGQQVTLSCSPISGHRSVSWYQQTPGQGLQFLFEYFSETQRNKGNFPGRFSGRQFSNSRSEMNVSTLELGDSALYLCASSLWTSGRYGEYFGPGTRLTVL.

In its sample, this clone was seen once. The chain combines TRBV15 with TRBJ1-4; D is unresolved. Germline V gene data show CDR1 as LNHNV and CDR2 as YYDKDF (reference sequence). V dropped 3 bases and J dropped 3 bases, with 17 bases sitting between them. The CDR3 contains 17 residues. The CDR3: CATSSLFISVSNEKLFF. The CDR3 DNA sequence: TGTGCCACCAGCAGCCTGTTTATATCAGTTTCTAATGAAAAACTGTTTTTT. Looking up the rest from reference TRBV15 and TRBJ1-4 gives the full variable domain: DAMVIQNPRYQVTQFGKPVTLSCSQTLNHNVMYWYQQKSSQAPKLLFHYYDKDFNNEADTPDNFQSRRPNTSFCFLDIRSPGLGDTAMYLCATSSLFISVSNEKLFFGSGTQLSVL.

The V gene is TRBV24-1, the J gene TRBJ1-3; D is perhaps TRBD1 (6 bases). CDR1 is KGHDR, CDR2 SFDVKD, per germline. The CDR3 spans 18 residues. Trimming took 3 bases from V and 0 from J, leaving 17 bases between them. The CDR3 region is CATSDQHLDSPSGNTIYF. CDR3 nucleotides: TGTGCCACCAGTGATCAACACTTGGACAGTCCCTCTGGAAACACCATATATTTT.

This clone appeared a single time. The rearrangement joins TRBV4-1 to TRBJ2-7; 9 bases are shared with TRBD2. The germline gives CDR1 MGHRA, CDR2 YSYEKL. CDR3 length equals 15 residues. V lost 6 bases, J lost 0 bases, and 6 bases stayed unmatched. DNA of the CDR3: TGCGCCAGCAGTCGGACTAGCGTGACCTCCTACGAGCAGTACTTC. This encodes CASSRTSVTSYEQYF.

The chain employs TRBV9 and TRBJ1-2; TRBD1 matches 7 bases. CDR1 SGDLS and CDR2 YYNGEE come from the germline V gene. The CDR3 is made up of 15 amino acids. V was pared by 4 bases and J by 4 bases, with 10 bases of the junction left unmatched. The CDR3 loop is CASSPRTGFPYGYTF. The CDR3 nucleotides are TGTGCCAGCAGCCCCCGGACAGGCTTTCCCTATGGCTACACCTTC.

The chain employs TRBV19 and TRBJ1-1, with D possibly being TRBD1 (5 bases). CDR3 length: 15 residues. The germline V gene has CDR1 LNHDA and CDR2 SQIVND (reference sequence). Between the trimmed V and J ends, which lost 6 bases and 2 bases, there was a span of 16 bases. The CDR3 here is CASSNNWQGNTEAFF. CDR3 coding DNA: TGTGCCAGTAGCAATAACTGGCAGGGCAACACTGAAGCTTTCTTT.

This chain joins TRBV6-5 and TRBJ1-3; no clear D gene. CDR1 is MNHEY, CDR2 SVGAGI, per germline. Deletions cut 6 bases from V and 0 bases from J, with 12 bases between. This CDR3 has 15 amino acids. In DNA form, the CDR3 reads TGTGCCAGCAGACGGACGCCTCACTCTGGAAACACCATATATTTT. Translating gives CASRRTPHSGNTIYF.

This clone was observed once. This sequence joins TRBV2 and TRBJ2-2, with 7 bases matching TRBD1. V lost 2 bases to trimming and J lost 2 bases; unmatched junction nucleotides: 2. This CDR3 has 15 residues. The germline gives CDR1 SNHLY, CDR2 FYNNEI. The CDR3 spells CASSERDSNTGELFF. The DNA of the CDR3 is TGTGCCAGCAGTGAAAGGGACAGTAACACCGGGGAGCTGTTTTTT.

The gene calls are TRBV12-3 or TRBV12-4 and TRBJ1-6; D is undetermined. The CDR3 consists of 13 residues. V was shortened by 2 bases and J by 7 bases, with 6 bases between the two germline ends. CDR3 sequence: CASSLSLNSPLHF. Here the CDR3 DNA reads TGTGCCAGCAGTTTAAGCCTCAATTCACCCCTCCACTTT.

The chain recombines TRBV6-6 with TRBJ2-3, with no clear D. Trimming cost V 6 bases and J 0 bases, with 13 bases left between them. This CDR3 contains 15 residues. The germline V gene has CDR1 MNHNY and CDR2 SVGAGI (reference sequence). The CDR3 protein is CASRRLESSTDTQYF. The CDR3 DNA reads TGTGCCAGCAGACGCTTGGAATCTAGCACAGATACGCAGTATTTT.

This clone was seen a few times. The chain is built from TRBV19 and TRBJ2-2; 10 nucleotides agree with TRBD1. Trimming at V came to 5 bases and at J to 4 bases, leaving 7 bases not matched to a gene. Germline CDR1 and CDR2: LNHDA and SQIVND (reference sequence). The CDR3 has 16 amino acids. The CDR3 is CASSPPRTGGTGELFF. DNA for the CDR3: TGTGCCAGTAGTCCCCCCCGGACAGGGGGCACCGGGGAGCTGTTTTTT.

The CDR3 protein is CASSRERVPQFF. The CDR3 DNA reads as TGCGCCAGCAGCCGCGAGCGGGTTCCGCAGTTCTTC. This chain uses TRBV5-1 with TRBJ2-1; maybe TRBD2 (6 bases). Germline values: CDR1 SGHRS, CDR2 YFSETQ. There are 12 residues in the CDR3. Trimming stripped 4 bases from V and 12 bases from J, with 14 bases between.

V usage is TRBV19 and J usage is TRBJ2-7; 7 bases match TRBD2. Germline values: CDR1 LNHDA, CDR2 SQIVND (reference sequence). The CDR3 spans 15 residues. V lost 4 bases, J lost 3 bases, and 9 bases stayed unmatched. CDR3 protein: CASSKTPGLNYEQYF. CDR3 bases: TGTGCCAGTAGTAAGACACCGGGACTAAACTACGAGCAGTACTTC.

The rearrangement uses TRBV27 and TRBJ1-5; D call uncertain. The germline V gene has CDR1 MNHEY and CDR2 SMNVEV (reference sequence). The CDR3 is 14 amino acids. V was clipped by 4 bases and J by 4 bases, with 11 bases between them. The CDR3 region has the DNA TGTGCCAGCAGTTCCCGGGTTTCGAATCAGCCCCAGCATTTT. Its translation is CASSSRVSNQPQHF.

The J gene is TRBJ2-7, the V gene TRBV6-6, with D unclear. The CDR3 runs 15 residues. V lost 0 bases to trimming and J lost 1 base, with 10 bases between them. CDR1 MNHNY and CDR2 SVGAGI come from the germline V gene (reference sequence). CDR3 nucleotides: TGTGCCAGCAGTTACTCGCCCCGCGGTTCCTACGAGCAGTACTTC. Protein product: CASSYSPRGSYEQYF.

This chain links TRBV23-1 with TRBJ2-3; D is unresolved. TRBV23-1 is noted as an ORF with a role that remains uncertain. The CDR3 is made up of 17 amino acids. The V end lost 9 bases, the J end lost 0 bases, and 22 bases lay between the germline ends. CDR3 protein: CARRVYLFPFSTDTQYF. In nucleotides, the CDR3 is TGCGCCAGGAGAGTTTATCTCTTCCCTTTTAGCACAGATACGCAGTATTTT.

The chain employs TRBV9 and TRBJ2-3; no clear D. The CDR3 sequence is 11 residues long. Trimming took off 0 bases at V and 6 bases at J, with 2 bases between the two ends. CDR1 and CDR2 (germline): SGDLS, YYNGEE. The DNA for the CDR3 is TGTGCCAGCAGCGTAGAGGATACGCAGTATTTT. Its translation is CASSVEDTQYF.

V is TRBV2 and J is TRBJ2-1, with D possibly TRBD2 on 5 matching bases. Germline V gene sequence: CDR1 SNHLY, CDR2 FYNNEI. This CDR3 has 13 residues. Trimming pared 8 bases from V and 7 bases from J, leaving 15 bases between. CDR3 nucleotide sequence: TGTGCCAGCGGAGACGGCCCGGGGAATGAGCAGTTCTTC. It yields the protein CASGDGPGNEQFF.

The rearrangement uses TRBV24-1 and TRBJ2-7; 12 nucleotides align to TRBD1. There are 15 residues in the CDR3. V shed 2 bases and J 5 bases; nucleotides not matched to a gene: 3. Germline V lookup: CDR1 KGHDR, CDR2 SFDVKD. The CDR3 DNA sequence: TGTGCCACCAGTGATTGGGGACAGGGGGCGAACGAGCAGTACTTC. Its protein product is CATSDWGQGANEQYF.

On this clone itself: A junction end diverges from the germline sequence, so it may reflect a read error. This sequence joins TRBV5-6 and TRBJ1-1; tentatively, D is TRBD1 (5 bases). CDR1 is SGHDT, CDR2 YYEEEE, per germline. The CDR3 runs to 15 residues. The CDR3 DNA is TGTGCCGGCAGTCCCTGGGAGGGGAGGAACACTGAAGCTTTCTTT. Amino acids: CAGSPWEGRNTEAFF.